This passage covers 23 T cell receptor beta chains from one sample sequenced in a study of T cells in women clearing cervical HPV infection. Using immunoSEQ multiplex PCR, the repertoire was profiled, and TCRdb retains in-frame clones only, with some absent. Its table records tens of thousands of clones. Sequencing was performed on blood buffy coat. The origin of the receptors is a woman between 18 and 70 years old with a cervical HPV16 infection that either progressed to CIN3+ or cleared (not recorded which).

As regards this clone: The read ends 3 residues early relative to the CDR3; the germline J gene fills the gap. The rearrangement uses TRBV6-2 or TRBV6-3 and TRBJ2-7, with a weak D call TRBD1 (5 bases). Germline assignment: CDR1 MNHEY and CDR2 SVGEGT. This CDR3 is built from 13 residues. Trimming removed 9 bases from V and 3 bases from J, with 15 bases in between. Partial CDR3 DNA: TGTGCCAGGGCCTGGGGCCGCGTCTACGAG. Translating it yields CARAWGRVYE. Given in full, the CDR3 is CARAWGRVYEQYF.

For this clone: The sequenced fragment ends 3 residues before the CDR3 boundary, so the rest is inferred from the germline J gene. This chain joins TRBV7-9 and TRBJ2-2; TRBD2 agrees at 7 bases. The CDR3 runs 15 residues. J gave up 3 bases and V 4 bases, and 5 bases lay outside the gene matches. The germline CDR1 and CDR2 sequences are SEHNR and FQNEAQ (reference sequence). CDR3 bases read: TGTGCCAGCAGCTCGAGCGGGGTGCACACCGGGGAG. The encoded protein is CASSSSGVHTGE. The entire CDR3 protein is CASSSSGVHTGELFF.

As for this clone: From the germline J gene comes the end of the CDR3, since the read stops 3 residues before it. The V call is TRBV20-1, the J call TRBJ2-7; 8 nucleotides match TRBD1. Germline V lookup: CDR1 DFQATT, CDR2 SNEGSKA (reference sequence). The CDR3 contains 14 residues. V gave up 1 base and J gave up 2 bases; unmatched junction bases: 4. The CDR3: CSARGQGTTYEQYF. The sequenced CDR3 bases are TGCAGTGCTAGAGGACAGGGGACCACCTACGAG.

In the case of this clone: The missing CDR3 end, 3 residues past where the read stops, is filled in from the germline J gene. The chain couples TRBV5-1 to TRBJ2-2, with TRBD1 identical over 9 bases. CDR3 size: 16 residues. Germline CDR1 reads SGHRS; CDR2 reads YFSETQ. CDR3 DNA (partial): TGCGCCAGCAGCTTGGCTGGACAGGGGTGGGATTCACCG. Residues: CASSLAGQGWDSP. The full CDR3 reads CASSLAGQGWDSPLFF.

In regard to this clone: The read halts 3 residues ahead of the CDR3 end, with the missing end drawn from the germline J gene. This chain connects TRBV2 to TRBJ1-6, with D tentatively TRBD1 (6 bases). In germline, CDR1 is SNHLY, CDR2 FYNNEI. Trimming removed 6 bases from V and 11 bases from J, with 26 bases in between. The CDR3 sequence is 17 residues long. CDR3 DNA (partial): TGTGCCAGCAGACCTAAGTCCGGGACATCGGGTTTTGCACCC. This translates into CASRPKSGTSGFAP. The entire CDR3 is CASRPKSGTSGFAPLHF.

Comments on this clone: Coverage ceases 3 residues before the CDR3 finishes, and the germline J gene fills in the end. The V and J genes are TRBV6-2 or TRBV6-3 and TRBJ2-7, with TRBD1 as a possible D gene (6 bases). The germline gives CDR1 MNHEY, CDR2 SVGEGT. V was trimmed by 0 bases and J by 1 base, leaving 13 bases between them. This CDR3 is 16 amino acids long. CDR3 DNA (partial): TGTGCCAGCAGTTACTCGATTACGGACAGTTCCTACGAG. This translates into CASSYSITDSSYE. The entire CDR3 protein reads CASSYSITDSSYEQYF.

Concerning this clone itself: With the read ending 3 residues before the CDR3 end, the germline J gene is used to fill in that end. The chain links TRBV5-5 to TRBJ1-5, with TRBD1 as a possible D gene (6 bases). V was cut by 0 bases and J by 5 bases, with 9 bases left in between. This CDR3 spans 14 amino acids. The germline CDR1 and CDR2 sequences are SGHKS and YYEKEE (reference sequence). Here the CDR3 reads CASSLGQDYQPQHF. The sequenced CDR3 bases are TGTGCCAGCAGCTTGGGACAGGACTATCAGCCC.

Points on this clone: Read sequence stops 3 residues before the CDR3 end, and the germline J gene provides the missing end. The chain recombines TRBV20-1 with TRBJ2-1, with D possibly being TRBD2 (6 bases). V gave up 3 bases and J gave up 0 bases, with 18 bases separating them. Germline V gives CDR1 DFQATT, CDR2 SNEGSKA (reference sequence). The CDR3 totals 17 residues. The DNA read from the CDR3 is TGCAGTGCTAGTAATCGTGGGGGACTTAGCTCCTACAATGAG. Translation: CSASNRGGLSSYNE. The whole CDR3 protein is CSASNRGGLSSYNEQFF.

Comment on this clone: Read coverage stops 3 residues before the CDR3 terminus; the germline J gene supplies the remainder. This chain connects TRBV6-1 to TRBJ2-7, with D hard to call. Trimming removed 2 bases at V and 1 base at J, with 9 bases between. The germline V gene has CDR1 MNHNS and CDR2 SASEGT. The CDR3 runs to 14 residues. CDR3 sequence reads: CASSESPGSYEQYF. The sequenced part of the CDR3 DNA is TGTGCCAGCAGTGAAAGCCCAGGTTCCTACGAG.

Concerning this clone itself: The read comes to an end 3 residues before the CDR3 does, leaving the germline J gene to fill in the end. The rearrangement joins TRBV5-1 to TRBJ2-2; maybe TRBD1 (5 bases). This CDR3 is built from 14 residues. CDR1 and CDR2 from the germline V gene are SGHRS and YFSETQ. V lost 5 bases, J lost 1 base, and 9 bases lay in between. CDR3 region: CASRWTLNTGELFF. CDR3 DNA (partial): TGCGCCAGCAGGTGGACACTGAACACCGGGGAG.

With respect to this clone: The read terminates 3 residues ahead of where the CDR3 ends, so the germline J gene completes it. The J gene is TRBJ1-1, the V gene TRBV29-1, with a tentative D call TRBD1 (5 bases). This CDR3 spans 14 amino acids. The V and J ends lost 1 base and 4 bases respectively, with 13 bases between them. From germline, CDR1 is SQVTM and CDR2 ANQGSEA. The part of the CDR3 DNA that was read is TGCAGCGTTGAAGGTGAGGGGTCGGGCACTGAA. This gives the protein CSVEGEGSGTE. The complete CDR3 reads CSVEGEGSGTEAFF.

Concerning this clone itself: The CDR3 extends 3 residues past the end of the read, so its final part is completed from the germline J gene. This sequence joins TRBV7-9 and TRBJ1-2; tentative D call: TRBD1 (5 bases). Germline assignment: CDR1 SEHNR and CDR2 FQNEAQ (reference sequence). This CDR3 region has 13 residues. This CDR3 is CASSQITGSGYTF. CDR3 DNA, as far as it was read: TGTGCCAGCAGCCAGATCACAGGTTCAGGC.

The CDR3 sequence is CASSLGTGGYEQYF. The covered CDR3 bases are TGTGCCAGCAGCCTCGGGACAGGGGGCTACGAG. The V gene is TRBV5-6, the J gene TRBJ2-7, with 11 bases that match TRBD1. The CDR3 end lies 3 residues beyond the end of the read and is filled in from the germline J gene. V lost 4 bases to trimming and J lost 3 bases; unmatched junction nucleotides: 3. The CDR3 has 14 residues. Germline assignment: CDR1 SGHDT and CDR2 YYEEEE.

A remark on this clone: The read finishes 3 residues shy of the CDR3 end, and the germline J gene is used to complete it. The rearrangement uses TRBV27 and TRBJ2-2; D is undetermined. The V end was cut by 6 bases, the J end by 0 bases, with 17 bases between. The germline V gene encodes CDR1 MNHEY and CDR2 SMNVEV (reference sequence). This CDR3 contains 17 residues. CDR3 region: CASSEIAEFANTGELFF. The CDR3 DNA, read in part, is TGTGCCAGCAGCGAAATTGCGGAATTCGCGAACACCGGGGAG.

Details on this clone: The sequenced fragment ends 3 residues before the CDR3 boundary, so the rest is inferred from the germline J gene. This rearrangement joins TRBV30 to TRBJ2-3; 11 bases match TRBD1. Germline CDR1 and CDR2: GTSNPN and SVGIG (reference sequence). CDR3 length: 17 residues. The CDR3 is CAWSLSVGQGARGTQYF. The CDR3 DNA, read in part, is TGTGCCTGGAGTCTCTCTGTAGGACAGGGGGCGAGGGGGACG. The entire variable domain, with the rest obtained from reference TRBV30 and TRBJ2-3, is as follows: SQTIHQWPATLVQPVGSPLSLECTVEGTSNPNLYWYRQAAGRGLQLLFYSVGIGQISSEVPQNLSASRPQDRQFILSSKKLLLSDSGFYLCAWSLSVGQGARGTQYFGPGTRLTVL.

With respect to this clone: The read ends 3 residues early relative to the CDR3; the germline J gene fills the gap. The chain has TRBV7-2 and TRBJ2-3, with D perhaps matching TRBD2 (5 bases). Trimming left V 5 bases short and J 1 base short, with 13 bases between. Germline V CDR1 and CDR2: SGHTA, FQGNSA. This CDR3 has 15 residues. CDR3 sequence reads: CASSPRRGRTDTQYF. CDR3 DNA, as far as it was read: TGTGCCAGCAGCCCCCGCCGGGGTCGCACAGATACG.

A remark on this clone: The read finishes 3 residues shy of the CDR3 end, and the germline J gene is used to complete it. The chain has TRBV5-1 and TRBJ1-1, with D possibly matching TRBD1 (6 bases). Germline V gives CDR1 SGHRS, CDR2 YFSETQ. The CDR3 is made up of 15 amino acids. V was pared by 0 bases and J by 4 bases, with 13 bases between. The DNA read from the CDR3 is TGCGCCAGCAGCTTGGAGGGGGTGCCTACCACTGAA. Translation gives CASSLEGVPTTE. The CDR3 in its entirety is CASSLEGVPTTEAFF.

Remarks on this clone: The missing CDR3 end, 3 residues past where the read stops, is filled in from the germline J gene. The V call is TRBV5-1, the J call TRBJ2-5, with 8 bases identical to TRBD2. CDR3 length equals 16 residues. CDR1 is SGHRS, CDR2 YFSETQ, per germline. Unmatched junction bases numbered 8, after V lost 0 bases and J lost 4 bases. The covered CDR3 bases are TGCGCCAGCAGCTTGGACCGGCGGGGGGAGGGAGAGACC. Translation gives CASSLDRRGEGET. The whole CDR3 reads CASSLDRRGEGETQYF. The full variable domain, its missing parts supplied by reference TRBV5-1 and TRBJ2-5, is KAGVTQTPRYLIKTRGQQVTLSCSPISGHRSVSWYQQTPGQGLQFLFEYFSETQRNKGNFPGRFSGRQFSNSRSEMNVSTLELGDSALYLCASSLDRRGEGETQYFGPGTRLLVL.

With respect to this clone: From the germline J gene comes the end of the CDR3, since the read stops 3 residues before it. The V and J genes are TRBV18 and TRBJ2-5; 10 bases align to TRBD2. Trimming at V came to 2 bases and at J to 5 bases, leaving 14 bases not matched to a gene. The CDR3 sequence is 18 residues long. CDR1 KGHSH and CDR2 LQKENI come from the germline V gene. The CDR3 loop reads CASSPGSGRSAGQETQYF. The DNA read from the CDR3 is TGTGCCAGCTCACCAGGTAGCGGGAGGAGCGCGGGTCAGGAGACC.

Comment on this clone: The CDR3 extends 3 residues past the end of the read, so its final part is completed from the germline J gene. This sequence joins TRBV6-2 or TRBV6-3 and TRBJ2-3; possible D gene TRBD1, 6 bases. The CDR3 has 11 amino acids. The germline V gene encodes CDR1 MNHEY and CDR2 SVGEGT. The part of the CDR3 DNA that was read is TGTGCCAGCAGTTCAGGGGAACCG. Protein sequence: CASSSGEP. In full, the CDR3 reads CASSSGEPQYF.

Points on this clone: The read comes to an end 3 residues before the CDR3 does, leaving the germline J gene to fill in the end. The chain has TRBV30 and TRBJ2-3; 10 bases are shared with TRBD2. The CDR3 consists of 16 residues. The germline V gene has CDR1 GTSNPN and CDR2 SVGIG (reference sequence). CDR3 protein: CAWSPGTSVPKETQYF. CDR3 DNA, as far as it was read: TGTGCCTGGAGTCCAGGGACTAGCGTTCCGAAAGAGACG.

On this clone: The read comes to an end 3 residues before the CDR3 does, leaving the germline J gene to fill in the end. This sequence joins TRBV19 and TRBJ2-7; 15 bases match TRBD2. Losses at the gene ends were 5 bases for V and 6 bases for J; bases not matched to a gene: 5. Germline-derived CDR1 and CDR2 are LNHDA and SQIVND (reference sequence). This CDR3 comprises 15 residues. The CDR3 region is CASSVGLAGGTEQYF. CDR3 bases read: TGTGCCAGTAGTGTGGGACTAGCGGGAGGTACCGAG.

As for this clone: The CDR3 end is not reached by the read, which stops 3 residues before it; the germline J gene fills it in. J is TRBJ2-1 and V is TRBV2; 13 bases match TRBD2. From germline, CDR1 is SNHLY and CDR2 FYNNEI. The CDR3 has 16 residues. J gave up 8 bases and V 5 bases, and 9 bases lay outside the gene matches. The CDR3 is CASSPSTSGRAYEQFF. Incomplete CDR3 DNA: TGTGCCAGCAGTCCGAGTACTAGCGGGAGGGCCTATGAG.